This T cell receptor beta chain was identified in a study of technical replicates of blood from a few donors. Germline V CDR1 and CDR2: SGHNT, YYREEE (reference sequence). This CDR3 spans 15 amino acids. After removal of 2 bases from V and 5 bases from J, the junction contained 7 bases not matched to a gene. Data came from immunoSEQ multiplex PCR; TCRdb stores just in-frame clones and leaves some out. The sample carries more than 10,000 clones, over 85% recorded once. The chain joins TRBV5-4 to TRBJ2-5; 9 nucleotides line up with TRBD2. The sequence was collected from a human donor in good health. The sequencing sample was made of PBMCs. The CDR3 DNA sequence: TGTGCCAGCAGCTTTCCAGCGGGAGGTTCTGAGACCCAGTACTTC. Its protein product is CASSFPAGGSETQYF.